Following are 23 T cell receptor beta chains from one sample sequenced in a study of T cells in Graves' hyperthyroidism and ophthalmopathy. TCR beta CDR3 regions were amplified from RNA. Initially, a first-round RT-PCR of the TCR CDR3 employed the HTBI primer set. TCRdb reprocessed the multiplex PCR reads via MiXCR and lists one record per CDR3 protein. The sample yields 94,000 or so distinct CDR3 sequences, about 51% seen once. Specimen: blood. These receptors all come from a woman in her thirties or forties with Graves' hyperthyroidism.

The chain links TRBV29-1 to TRBJ1-6; 10 bases are shared with TRBD1. Germline CDR1 and CDR2: SQVTM and ANQGSEA. The CDR3 length is 13 residues. Trimming cost V 7 bases and J 7 bases; bases outside gene matches: 4. CDR3 residues: CSAQDRGNSPLHF. As DNA, the CDR3 is TGCAGCGCCCAGGACAGGGGGAATTCACCCCTCCACTTT.

DNA for the CDR3: TGTGCCAGCAGCTCCCGGGACAGGGGCACCATATATTTT. It encodes CASSSRDRGTIYF. The J gene is TRBJ1-3, the V gene TRBV7-9, with 10 bases fitting TRBD1. The CDR3 runs to 13 residues. CDR1 SEHNR and CDR2 FQNEAQ come from the germline V gene (reference sequence). Unmatched junction bases numbered 3, after V lost 4 bases and J lost 9 bases.

V is TRBV2 and J is TRBJ2-6; D is unclear. The CDR3 length is 13 residues. CDR1 and CDR2 from the germline V gene are SNHLY and FYNNEI. V was shortened by 3 bases and J by 4 bases, with 4 bases between the two germline ends. In DNA, the CDR3 is TGTGCCAGCAGTGAGGGAGGGGCCAACGTCCTGACTTTC. Its protein product is CASSEGGANVLTF.

The gene calls are TRBV5-5 and TRBJ2-6; D is unclear. The CDR3 is made up of 16 amino acids. V lost 0 bases, J lost 2 bases, and 9 bases lay in between. Germline lookup yields CDR1 SGHKS and CDR2 YYEKEE (reference sequence). DNA of the CDR3: TGTGCCAGCAGCTTGGGCGTGGTAGCTGGGGCCAACGTCCTGACTTTC. This codes for CASSLGVVAGANVLTF.

This chain links TRBV7-2 with TRBJ2-2; D might be TRBD1 (5 bases). The V end lost 5 bases, the J end lost 0 bases, and 13 bases lay between the germline ends. The CDR3 spans 16 residues. The germline CDR1 and CDR2 sequences are SGHTA and FQGNSA. The CDR3 protein is CASSPSGWANTGELFF. The CDR3 nucleotides read TGTGCCAGCAGCCCTTCAGGGTGGGCGAACACCGGGGAGCTGTTTTTT.

This clonotype has only a few counts. Here the CDR3 reads CASSQGGDRSWPQHF. Written as DNA, the CDR3 is TGTGCCAGCAGCCAAGGGGGGGACCGTTCATGGCCCCAGCATTTT. The chain uses TRBV7-9 and TRBJ1-5; tentative D call: TRBD1 (6 bases). The CDR3 is 15 amino acids. Trimming left V 5 bases short and J 9 bases short, with 20 bases between. The germline V gene encodes CDR1 SEHNR and CDR2 FQNEAQ (reference sequence).

This clonotype appeared many times. The chain combines TRBV7-9 with TRBJ2-7, with 10 bases aligning to TRBD1. This CDR3 region has 15 residues. The germline CDR1 and CDR2 sequences are SEHNR and FQNEAQ (reference sequence). J lost 3 bases, V lost 2 bases, and 4 bases had no gene match. The CDR3 nucleotides are TGTGCCAGCAGCTTATCGGGACAGGGGAGCTACGAGCAGTACTTC. Its translation is CASSLSGQGSYEQYF. The full variable domain, completed using reference TRBV7-9 and TRBJ2-7, is DTGVSQNPRHKITKRGQNVTFRCDPISEHNRLYWYRQTLGQGPEFLTYFQNEAQLEKSRLLSDRFSAERPKGSFSTLEIQRTEQGDSAMYLCASSLSGQGSYEQYFGPGTRLTVT.

This clonotype has only one observation. The gene calls are TRBV12-3 or TRBV12-4 and TRBJ2-2; TRBD2 aligns across 12 bases. The CDR3 length is 17 residues. Trimming cost V 4 bases and J 7 bases; bases outside gene matches: 10. CDR3 amino acids: CASSSHGASGRGGELFF. The CDR3 region has the DNA TGTGCCAGCAGTTCCCACGGGGCTAGCGGGAGGGGCGGGGAGCTGTTTTTT.

The chain joins TRBV7-8 to TRBJ1-2; D perhaps matches TRBD1 (6 bases). The CDR3 length is 16 residues. V lost 3 bases, J lost 5 bases, and 19 bases lay in between. Germline values: CDR1 SGHVS, CDR2 FQNEAQ. The CDR3 DNA sequence: TGTGCCAGCAGCTTCGGGTCCGGGGGCGCTTGGTATGGCTACACCTTC. This gives the protein CASSFGSGGAWYGYTF. The full variable domain, in which reference TRBV7-8 and TRBJ1-2 provide the parts outside the CDR3, is GAGVSQSPRYKVAKRGQDVALRCDPISGHVSLFWYQQALGQGPEFLTYFQNEAQLDKSGLPSDRFFAERPEGSVSTLKIQRTQQEDSAVYLCASSFGSGGAWYGYTFGSGTRLTVV.

CDR3 bases: TGTGCCAGCGCACCTGGGAGCGGGAGCGACGAGCAGTACTTC. Translating it yields CASAPGSGSDEQYF. The rearrangement uses TRBV7-8 and TRBJ2-7; TRBD2 matches 8 bases. Germline trimming cut 8 bases from V and 5 bases from J; bases unmatched to any gene: 11. The germline V gene has CDR1 SGHVS and CDR2 FQNEAQ. CDR3 length: 14 amino acids.

The CDR3 reads CASRRGELFF. For the CDR3, the DNA is TGTGCCAGCAGACGCGGGGAGCTGTTTTTT. This chain connects TRBV12-3 or TRBV12-4 to TRBJ2-2; no definite D call. Trimming pared 6 bases from V and 7 bases from J, leaving 3 bases between. The length of the CDR3 is 10 residues.

This sequence joins TRBV20-1 and TRBJ1-6; TRBD1 agrees at 7 bases. Germline trimming cut 5 bases from V and 7 bases from J; bases unmatched to any gene: 8. There are 14 residues in the CDR3. The germline gives CDR1 DFQATT, CDR2 SNEGSKA (reference sequence). In DNA, the CDR3 is TGCAGTGCTGAGCCGGGGGACAGCAATTCACCCCTCCACTTT. This sequence encodes CSAEPGDSNSPLHF.

A few counts support this clonotype. This chain uses TRBV30 with TRBJ1-1, with 7 bases that match TRBD1. Germline trimming cut 5 bases from V and 4 bases from J; bases unmatched to any gene: 7. Germline values: CDR1 GTSNPN, CDR2 SVGIG (reference sequence). The CDR3 is 13 residues long. The CDR3 DNA sequence: TGTGCCTGGGGACCTGACAGGGCCACTGAAGCTTTCTTT. Translating it yields CAWGPDRATEAFF.

The V gene is TRBV6-5, the J gene TRBJ2-7; 9 positions match TRBD2. The CDR3 is 13 residues long. Germline V CDR1 and CDR2: MNHEY, SVGAGI. V was clipped by 10 bases and J by 6 bases; unmatched bases: 10. The CDR3 is CATVPGLAAEQYF. DNA for the CDR3: TGTGCCACCGTGCCGGGACTAGCCGCCGAGCAGTACTTC.

The chain couples TRBV15 to TRBJ1-6; no clear D. The CDR3 has 15 amino acids. Germline V gene lookup returns CDR1 LNHNV and CDR2 YYDKDF (reference sequence). Trimming took 3 bases from V and 10 from J, leaving 16 bases between them. The CDR3 spells CATSSQTSVRSPLHF. DNA of the CDR3: TGTGCCACCAGCAGCCAAACATCCGTGAGGTCACCCCTCCACTTT.

V and J are TRBV5-1 and TRBJ2-3, with 10 bases matching TRBD2. The CDR3 consists of 17 residues. V shed 4 bases and J 4 bases; nucleotides not matched to a gene: 12. CDR1 is SGHRS and CDR2 is YFSETQ in the germline V gene. CDR3 DNA sequence: TGCGCCAGCAGCCAAGCTAGCGGGAGTGGAGCTGCAGATACGCAGTATTTT. The encoded protein is CASSQASGSGAADTQYF.

The chain is built from TRBV20-1 and TRBJ1-1, with TRBD1 matching over 8 bases. CDR1 is DFQATT and CDR2 is SNEGSKA in the germline V gene (reference sequence). V dropped 3 bases and J dropped 7; count of bases not matched to a gene: 10. The CDR3 runs 14 residues. DNA of the CDR3: TGCAGTGCTAGCCGCAGGGGGCTAAGTGGTGAAGCTTTCTTT. Its protein is CSASRRGLSGEAFF.

This sequence joins TRBV10-3 and TRBJ1-6; the D gene is possibly TRBD1 (5 bases). Germline values: CDR1 ENHRY, CDR2 SYGVKD. V lost 5 bases and J lost 9, with 11 bases in between. CDR3 size: 13 residues. CDR3 loop: CAISMRGSSPLHF. The CDR3 bases are TGTGCCATCAGTATGAGGGGCTCTTCACCCCTCCACTTT.

The chain employs TRBV7-2 and TRBJ1-6; 7 positions agree with TRBD1. Germline CDR1 and CDR2: SGHTA and FQGNSA. The CDR3 runs to 17 residues. J was trimmed by 3 bases and V by 5 bases; bases with no gene match: 10. The CDR3 spells CASSLGTGDGYNSPLHF. CDR3 in DNA: TGTGCCAGCAGCCTCGGTACAGGGGATGGCTATAATTCACCCCTCCACTTT.

There are a few counts of this clonotype. At one end, the junction sequence differs from germline, possibly due to a read error. As DNA, the CDR3 is TGCAGCGCCAGACCCGGGACAGACAACACCGGGGAGCTGTACTTC. It specifies CSARPGTDNTGELYF. The chain links TRBV29-1 to TRBJ2-7; 7 bases map to TRBD1. CDR1 is SQVTM, CDR2 ANQGSEA, per germline. This CDR3 is built from 15 residues.

This clonotype was recorded at least ten times. The chain has TRBV19 and TRBJ1-1; the D gene is possibly TRBD1 (5 bases). CDR1 is LNHDA and CDR2 is SQIVND in the germline V gene (reference sequence). The CDR3 has 17 residues. V was trimmed by 1 base and J by 7 bases, leaving 22 bases between them. The CDR3 loop reads CASSIVPSHRPRREAFF. DNA of the CDR3: TGTGCCAGTAGTATAGTCCCCTCCCACAGGCCCCGCCGTGAAGCTTTCTTT.

This clonotype was observed many times. This chain joins TRBV13 and TRBJ1-5; maybe TRBD1 (5 bases). The CDR3 length is 13 residues. Per the germline V gene, CDR1 is PRHDT and CDR2 is FYEKMQ (reference sequence). Trimming pared 4 bases from V and 11 bases from J, leaving 15 bases between. The CDR3 DNA sequence: TGTGCCAGCAGCTACAGGACCTGGAAGACCCAGCATTTT. This gives the protein CASSYRTWKTQHF. The full variable domain, in which reference TRBV13 and TRBJ1-5 provide the parts outside the CDR3, is AAGVIQSPRHLIKEKRETATLKCYPIPRHDTVYWYQQGPGQDPQFLISFYEKMQSDKGSIPDRFSAQQFSDYHSELNMSSLELGDSALYFCASSYRTWKTQHFGDGTRLSIL.

This clonotype was recorded at least ten times. The chain employs TRBV10-3 and TRBJ1-1; the D is unclear. This CDR3 spans 13 amino acids. Trimming shortened V by 0 bases and J by 1 base, and 3 bases separated the two germline ends. Germline-derived CDR1 and CDR2 are ENHRY and SYGVKD. CDR3 sequence: CAISESQNTEAFF. The CDR3 DNA sequence: TGTGCCATCAGTGAGTCACAGAACACTGAAGCTTTCTTT.